The T cell receptor beta chain under discussion was sequenced for a study of blood T cell repertoires in COVID-19. The V and J ends lost 5 bases and 3 bases respectively, with 19 bases between them. The CDR3 spans 16 residues. Per the germline V gene, CDR1 is SGHAT and CDR2 is FQDESV (reference sequence). As handled by the study authors: Amplified reference gene primers provided the basis for estimating nucleated cell counts. Repertoires were generated with immunoSEQ multiplex PCR, while TCRdb's copy carries only in-frame clones and drops some. From that table come the V and J calls and clone size; the DNA was used to work out D and trimming. The repertoire holds a few hundred thousand clones, with about 90% as singletons. Recruitment covered about two dozen US areas and drew participants whose ages spanned roughly 18 to 90 years.

Input material: PBMCs or T cells enriched from blood (not recorded which). The clonotype originates from a human donor in a cohort exposed to, infected with or recovered from COVID-19 (not recorded which). The donor label of this sample is uncertain. The chain links TRBV11-1 to TRBJ1-1; D might be TRBD1 (6 bases). CDR3 sequence (DNA): TGTGCCAGCAGCCAAGGGACATCTCCAAGGGACACTGAAGCTTTCTTT. Protein product: CASSQGTSPRDTEAFF.